Below, 10 T cell receptor beta chains from the same sample are listed, as sequenced in a study of blood T cell repertoires in COVID-19. The assay was immunoSEQ multiplex PCR, and TCRdb's table has in-frame clones only and misses some. The table shows over 200,000 clones, with roughly 89% occurring only once. Sequenced sample: peripheral blood. The receptors stem from a man between 60 and 70 years old who had recovered from COVID-19.

This chain joins TRBV18 and TRBJ2-1, with D possibly being TRBD2 (5 bases). Germline V CDR1 and CDR2: KGHSH, LQKENI. Trimming shortened V by 6 bases and J by 5 bases, and 14 bases separated the two germline ends. The CDR3 totals 14 residues. DNA for the CDR3: TGTGCCAGCTCCCCCTGGCGGACTGACAATGAGCAGTTCTTC. It translates to CASSPWRTDNEQFF.

The chain links TRBV7-8 to TRBJ2-2; D gene unclear. This CDR3 has 13 amino acids. Germline V gene sequence: CDR1 SGHVS, CDR2 FQNEAQ. Between the trimmed V and J ends, which lost 4 bases and 8 bases, there was a span of 11 bases. Here the CDR3 reads CASSSRDGGELFF. The CDR3 region has the DNA TGTGCCAGCAGCTCCCGCGACGGGGGGGAGCTGTTTTTT.

CDR3 region: CASSLGTSDYEQYF. The CDR3 DNA is TGCGCCAGCAGCCTAGGGACAAGTGACTACGAGCAGTACTTC. This rearrangement joins TRBV4-1 to TRBJ2-7, with D perhaps TRBD1 (6 bases). CDR1 is MGHRA, CDR2 YSYEKL, per germline. V lost 4 bases to trimming and J lost 3 bases, with 13 bases between them. The CDR3 covers 14 residues.

This CDR3 is CASSLDGQGGTEAFF. The CDR3 DNA reads TGCGCCAGCAGCTTGGATGGACAGGGTGGGACTGAAGCTTTCTTT. This chain links TRBV5-1 with TRBJ1-1; 8 nucleotides line up with TRBD1. V shed 0 bases, J shed 5 bases, and the junction held 6 bases outside the gene matches. Per germline, CDR1 SGHRS and CDR2 YFSETQ. CDR3 length: 15 amino acids.

In its sample, this clone was seen once. The chain joins TRBV5-1 to TRBJ1-6; possibly TRBD1 for D (5 bases). Trimming cost V 4 bases and J 7 bases, with 15 bases left between them. Germline loops: CDR1 SGHRS, CDR2 YFSETQ. This CDR3 is built from 15 residues. For the CDR3, the DNA is TGCGCCAGCAGCATGGACGGGGGGTACAATTCACCCCTCCACTTT. This sequence encodes CASSMDGGYNSPLHF.

This sequence joins TRBV7-3 and TRBJ2-2, with TRBD2 identical over 9 bases. This CDR3 has 16 residues. Losses at the gene ends were 2 bases for V and 2 bases for J; bases not matched to a gene: 3. CDR1 SGHTA and CDR2 FQGTGA come from the germline V gene. The DNA for the CDR3 is TGTGCCAGCAGCTTACTAGCGGGGCGCAACACCGGGGAGCTGTTTTTT. Its protein product is CASSLLAGRNTGELFF.

V usage is TRBV19 and J usage is TRBJ1-1; the match to TRBD1 covers 7 bases. CDR1 and CDR2 from the germline V gene are LNHDA and SQIVND (reference sequence). The CDR3 is made up of 13 amino acids. Trimming cost V 5 bases and J 11 bases; bases outside gene matches: 11. Written as DNA, the CDR3 is TGTGCCAGTAGTCCAACTAGGGGGCGCGGGGCTTTCTTT. It specifies CASSPTRGRGAFF.

V gene TRBV27 combines with J gene TRBJ1-5; no definite D call. Germline V gives CDR1 MNHEY, CDR2 SMNVEV (reference sequence). Between the trimmed V and J ends, which lost 6 bases and 2 bases, there was a span of 11 bases. This CDR3 region has 14 residues. The DNA of the CDR3 is TGTGCCAGCAGCTACGGGTTTGGCAATCAGCCCCAGCATTTT. Protein product: CASSYGFGNQPQHF.

This clone was counted a single time. The gene calls are TRBV9 and TRBJ1-5, with 7 positions matching TRBD1. V lost 8 bases to trimming and J lost 2 bases; unmatched junction nucleotides: 4. The length of the CDR3 is 13 residues. The germline V gene encodes CDR1 SGDLS and CDR2 YYNGEE. CDR3 amino acids: CASSTGGNQPQHF. The CDR3 nucleotides are TGTGCCAGTAGCACAGGGGGCAATCAGCCCCAGCATTTT.

V gene TRBV5-4 combines with J gene TRBJ2-3; 7 positions match TRBD2. This CDR3 is 14 amino acids long. V lost 1 base, J lost 1 base, and 0 bases stayed unmatched. The germline CDR1 and CDR2 sequences are SGHNT and YYREEE (reference sequence). For the CDR3, the DNA is TGTGCCAGCAGCTTGACTAGCGGCACAGATACGCAGTATTTT. The encoded protein is CASSLTSGTDTQYF.